One and the same sample provided the 13 T cell receptor beta chains below, sequenced in a study of T cell clonality in common variable immunodeficiency. Some clones are missing from TCRdb's copy, which holds only in-frame ones; the method was immunoSEQ multiplex PCR. This sample comprises 50,000 to 60,000 clones, none seen once only. Sequencing was carried out using peripheral blood mononuclear cells. The origin of the receptors is a person aged 18-70 years in good health.

This clone was counted ten times or more. The read stops 3 residues short of the end of the CDR3; the missing end is completed from the germline J gene. The rearrangement joins TRBV20-1 to TRBJ2-6, with D unresolved. V was pared by 3 bases and J by 3 bases, with 3 bases between. Germline V gene lookup returns CDR1 DFQATT and CDR2 SNEGSKA (reference sequence). The CDR3 is 12 amino acids. The sequenced part of the CDR3 DNA is TGCAGTGCTAGTCTTGGGGCCAACGTC. Protein sequence: CSASLGANV. The whole CDR3 reads CSASLGANVLTF.

This clone was seen ten or more times. The read ends 3 residues before the CDR3 terminus; that terminus is restored from the germline J gene. The chain couples TRBV19 to TRBJ2-7, with D perhaps matching TRBD2 (6 bases). Trimming left V 8 bases short and J 6 bases short, with 29 bases between. The CDR3 loop spans 17 amino acids. Germline V gives CDR1 LNHDA, CDR2 SQIVND (reference sequence). The chain's CDR3 is CASSHNPLARGVGEQYF. CDR3 bases read: TGTGCCAGTTCCCACAACCCCCTAGCGCGGGGTGTGGGCGAG.

This clone is medium-sized in the sample. The missing CDR3 end, 3 residues past where the read stops, is filled in from the germline J gene. This chain joins TRBV20-1 and TRBJ1-4, with TRBD1 as a possible D gene (5 bases). Trimming left V 0 bases short and J 8 bases short, with 16 bases between. The germline CDR1 and CDR2 sequences are DFQATT and SNEGSKA (reference sequence). CDR3 length equals 15 residues. The CDR3 here is CSARDGGAGREKLFF. The covered CDR3 bases are TGCAGTGCTAGAGATGGAGGGGCAGGACGGGAAAAA.

This clone showed up many times. From the germline J gene comes the end of the CDR3, since the read stops 3 residues before it. The chain employs TRBV7-2 and TRBJ1-4; 10 positions agree with TRBD1. There are 15 residues in the CDR3. V lost 4 bases to trimming and J lost 7 bases; unmatched junction nucleotides: 6. Germline assignment: CDR1 SGHTA and CDR2 FQGNSA. The CDR3 spells CASSSNRDRGEKLFF. The covered CDR3 bases are TGTGCCAGCAGCTCAAACCGGGACAGGGGTGAAAAA.

This clone came up many times. The read stops 3 residues short of the end of the CDR3; the missing end is completed from the germline J gene. V is TRBV28 and J is TRBJ2-7; tentative D call: TRBD2 (6 bases). The germline gives CDR1 MDHEN, CDR2 SYDVKM. The V end lost 3 bases, the J end lost 5 bases, and 14 bases lay between the germline ends. The CDR3 loop spans 14 amino acids. The CDR3: CASSLGGDVDEQYF. The covered CDR3 bases are TGTGCCAGCAGTTTGGGGGGTGATGTGGACGAG.

There are many counts of this clone. The sequenced fragment ends 3 residues before the CDR3 boundary, so the rest is inferred from the germline J gene. The chain combines TRBV7-8 with TRBJ1-2; D may be TRBD1 (5 bases). Trimming took 0 bases from V and 2 from J, leaving 13 bases between them. This CDR3 is 16 amino acids long. Germline V CDR1 and CDR2: SGHVS, FQNEAQ. The CDR3: CASSLAGQGGNYGYTF. Incomplete CDR3 DNA: TGTGCCAGCAGCTTAGCGGGGCAGGGAGGGAACTATGGC. The whole variable domain, filled in from reference TRBV7-8 and TRBJ1-2, reads GAGVSQSPRYKVAKRGQDVALRCDPISGHVSLFWYQQALGQGPEFLTYFQNEAQLDKSGLPSDRFFAERPEGSVSTLKIQRTQQEDSAVYLCASSLAGQGGNYGYTFGSGTRLTVV.

This clone was observed many times. With the read ending 3 residues before the CDR3 end, the germline J gene is used to fill in that end. The J gene is TRBJ2-7, the V gene TRBV7-3; 8 bases are shared with TRBD1. Germline loops: CDR1 SGHTA, CDR2 FQGTGA. The V gene end was trimmed by 5 bases and the J gene end by 0 bases; junction bases not matched to a gene: 3. The CDR3 extends over 14 amino acids. The sequenced CDR3 bases are TGTGCCAGCAGCCGGGACAGGAGCTCCTACGAG. Protein product: CASSRDRSSYE. The whole CDR3 sequence is CASSRDRSSYEQYF.

In its sample, this clone was seen many times. The read terminates 3 residues before the CDR3 end, so the remaining end is supplied by the germline J gene. The chain recombines TRBV19 with TRBJ2-3, with D possibly matching TRBD1 (6 bases). CDR1 and CDR2 (germline): LNHDA, SQIVND (reference sequence). The CDR3 contains 14 residues. V lost 6 bases to trimming and J lost 4 bases, with 14 bases between them. The CDR3 DNA, read in part, is TGTGCCAGTAGCCGTCGACAGGCTGCAGATACG. It encodes CASSRRQAADT. The full CDR3 reads CASSRRQAADTQYF.

This clone has a count of ten or more. The junction shows a germline mismatch at one end, possibly a read error. The read stops 3 residues short of the end of the CDR3; the missing end is completed from the germline J gene. The rearrangement uses TRBV10-3 and TRBJ2-5; D is perhaps TRBD1 (7 bases). CDR1 ENHRY and CDR2 SYGVKD come from the germline V gene. CDR3 length: 14 amino acids. CDR3 amino acids: CAIRGGQPQETQYF. Incomplete CDR3 DNA: TGTGCCATCAGGGGGGGACAGCCCCAAGAAACC.

In this sample, this clone turned up many times. The read ends 3 residues early relative to the CDR3; the germline J gene fills the gap. This rearrangement joins TRBV19 to TRBJ1-1; 8 nucleotides line up with TRBD1. The CDR3 sequence is 14 residues long. V lost 3 bases to trimming and J lost 5 bases; unmatched junction nucleotides: 5. Germline V gene data show CDR1 as LNHDA and CDR2 as SQIVND (reference sequence). The part of the CDR3 DNA that was read is TGTGCCAGTAGTATGGACAGGGCCCGGACTGAA. Translation gives CASSMDRARTE. The full CDR3 sequence reads CASSMDRARTEAFF.

Many counts were recorded for this clone. The read halts 3 residues ahead of the CDR3 end, with the missing end drawn from the germline J gene. The V call is TRBV11-2, the J call TRBJ1-3, with 7 positions matching TRBD1. This CDR3 is 15 amino acids long. J was trimmed by 7 bases and V by 4 bases; bases with no gene match: 10. CDR1 and CDR2 (germline): SGHAT, FQNNGV. CDR3 DNA, as far as it was read: TGTGCCAGCAGCTACATACAGGGGTCCCCGAACACC. Its protein is CASSYIQGSPNT. The entire CDR3 reads CASSYIQGSPNTIYF.

At least ten counts were recorded for this clone. The read finishes 3 residues shy of the CDR3 end, and the germline J gene is used to complete it. V and J are TRBV4-2 and TRBJ2-1; a possible D gene is TRBD2 (6 bases). The germline CDR1 and CDR2 sequences are LGHNA and YNFKEQ. V was pared by 0 bases and J by 1 base, with 10 bases between. This CDR3 is 16 amino acids long. This CDR3 reads CASSQDLAGSYNEQFF. The CDR3 bases that were read are TGTGCCAGCAGCCAAGATCTCGCGGGATCCTACAATGAG.

Many counts were recorded for this clone. The CDR3 here is CASSLAVTSGRHTNTGELFF. CDR3 bases read: TGCGCCAGCAGCTTGGCTGTGACTAGCGGGAGGCACACGAACACCGGGGAG. The genes are TRBV5-1 and TRBJ2-2, with 13 bases fitting TRBD2. The CDR3 is cut off 3 residues early in the read; its end comes from the germline J gene. Per the germline V gene, CDR1 is SGHRS and CDR2 is YFSETQ. The CDR3 totals 20 residues. V lost 0 bases and J lost 0; bases outside the gene matches: 8.